The 12 T cell receptor beta chains below come from one sample, sequenced in a study of cytotoxic CD8 clonotypes in ibrutinib-treated CLL. The assay was immunoSEQ multiplex PCR, and TCRdb's table has in-frame clones only and misses some. The repertoire has more than 25,000 clones, about three quarters of them found once; the top ten carry 51%. Sequencing was performed on PBMCs, taken after 36 months of ibrutinib treatment. The receptors were gathered from a human donor with chronic lymphocytic leukemia.

CDR3 sequence (DNA): TGTGCCAGCAGTTTCCGGGGGGCGGGGAACACTGAAGCTTTCTTT. This codes for CASSFRGAGNTEAFF. J is TRBJ1-1 and V is TRBV28; tentatively, D is TRBD1 (6 bases). Germline CDR1 and CDR2: MDHEN and SYDVKM. The V end lost 3 bases, the J end lost 1 base, and 12 bases lay between the germline ends. CDR3 length: 15 amino acids.

The chain employs TRBV2 and TRBJ1-1, with a tentative D call TRBD1 (5 bases). The CDR3 covers 12 residues. CDR1 is SNHLY, CDR2 FYNNEI, per germline. V was pared by 6 bases and J by 6 bases, with 11 bases between. CDR3 loop: CASSPQGPEAFF. As DNA, the CDR3 is TGTGCCAGCAGCCCCCAGGGACCTGAAGCTTTCTTT.

The rearrangement links TRBV2 to TRBJ2-2; 12 bases map to TRBD2. The CDR3 covers 15 residues. CDR1 SNHLY and CDR2 FYNNEI come from the germline V gene. The ends lost 4 bases at V and 5 bases at J; junction bases unmatched: 2. The chain's CDR3 is CASSGLAGGTGELFF. The CDR3 region has the DNA TGTGCCAGCAGTGGGCTAGCGGGGGGGACCGGGGAGCTGTTTTTT.

This chain uses TRBV27 with TRBJ2-7; a possible D gene is TRBD1 (6 bases). Deletions cut 7 bases from V and 2 bases from J, with 12 bases between. This CDR3 is 13 amino acids long. CDR1 is MNHEY, CDR2 SMNVEV, per germline (reference sequence). CDR3 residues: CASKHRDTYEQYF. In nucleotides, the CDR3 is TGTGCCAGCAAGCACAGGGACACCTACGAGCAGTACTTC.

This chain uses TRBV5-1 with TRBJ1-2; 7 nucleotides align to TRBD1. The germline V gene has CDR1 SGHRS and CDR2 YFSETQ. This CDR3 is 14 amino acids long. With V trimmed by 2 bases and J by 2 bases, 3 bases remained unmatched. The CDR3 DNA reads as TGCGCCAGCAGCTTTGAACAGGGGAACTATGGCTACACCTTC. It translates to CASSFEQGNYGYTF.

This rearrangement joins TRBV7-6 to TRBJ2-3, with 7 nucleotides matching TRBD2. The CDR3 runs 17 residues. The germline V gene has CDR1 SGHVS and CDR2 FNYEAQ. V dropped 3 bases and J dropped 0; count of bases not matched to a gene: 9. CDR3 residues: CASSFSGSLRSTDTQYF. The CDR3 coding sequence is TGTGCCAGCAGCTTTAGCGGGTCCCTCCGTAGCACAGATACGCAGTATTTT. Together with reference TRBV7-6 and TRBJ2-3, the CDR3 gives the full variable domain: GAGVSQSPRYKVTKRGQDVALRCDPISGHVSLYWYRQALGQGPEFLTYFNYEAQQDKSGLPNDRFSAERPEGSISTLTIQRTEQRDSAMYRCASSFSGSLRSTDTQYFGPGTRLTVL.

A few counts support this clone. The V and J genes are TRBV7-8 and TRBJ1-4; tentatively, D is TRBD1 (5 bases). With 5 bases removed from V and 4 bases from J, the gap between germline ends came to 17 bases. Per germline, CDR1 SGHVS and CDR2 FQNEAQ. The CDR3 has 16 residues. CDR3 sequence reads: CASSPPRGGNNEKLFF. The CDR3 DNA is TGTGCCAGCAGCCCCCCACGCGGGGGGAATAATGAAAAACTGTTTTTT. Filled out from reference TRBV7-8 and TRBJ1-4, the complete variable domain reads GAGVSQSPRYKVAKRGQDVALRCDPISGHVSLFWYQQALGQGPEFLTYFQNEAQLDKSGLPSDRFFAERPEGSVSTLKIQRTQQEDSAVYLCASSPPRGGNNEKLFFGSGTQLSVL.

This chain joins TRBV2 and TRBJ2-3, with TRBD2 matching 8 bases. Germline loops: CDR1 SNHLY, CDR2 FYNNEI. Unmatched junction bases numbered 4, after V lost 4 bases and J lost 1 base. The CDR3 is 15 residues long. The CDR3 loop is CASSVSGGRTDTQYF. For the CDR3, the DNA is TGTGCCAGCAGTGTAAGCGGGGGCCGCACAGATACGCAGTATTTT.

This CDR3 is CASSEGGAGNTIYF. In nucleotides, the CDR3 is TGTGCCAGCAGTGAAGGGGGCGCTGGAAACACCATATATTTT. J is TRBJ1-3 and V is TRBV6-1; the D gene is possibly TRBD1 (5 bases). Germline CDR1 MNHNS, CDR2 SASEGT. This CDR3 has 14 amino acids. V gave up 1 base and J gave up 2 bases, with 6 bases separating them.

The chain is built from TRBV9 and TRBJ1-5, with D maybe TRBD1 (6 bases). Germline loops: CDR1 SGDLS, CDR2 YYNGEE. V was cut by 4 bases and J by 8 bases, with 22 bases left in between. The CDR3 consists of 16 residues. The CDR3 loop is CASSPGQFGQREPQHF. CDR3 nucleotides: TGTGCCAGCAGCCCCGGACAGTTCGGGCAAAGGGAGCCCCAGCATTTT.

The V gene is TRBV7-2, the J gene TRBJ1-5; the D is unclear. This CDR3 is 13 amino acids long. V was clipped by 5 bases and J by 6 bases, with 11 bases between them. The germline CDR1 and CDR2 sequences are SGHTA and FQGNSA. The CDR3 is CASSLYSGQPQHF. CDR3 in DNA: TGTGCCAGCAGCCTTTATTCGGGTCAGCCCCAGCATTTT.

The chain links TRBV7-8 to TRBJ1-1; D might be TRBD1 (5 bases). V was pared by 7 bases and J by 4 bases, with 19 bases between. The CDR3 covers 15 residues. CDR1 SGHVS and CDR2 FQNEAQ come from the germline V gene. The CDR3 spells CASTPGGSPGTEAFF. The CDR3 DNA follows: TGTGCCAGCACCCCGGGGGGGTCTCCTGGCACTGAAGCTTTCTTT.